A single sample is the source of the 7 T cell receptor beta chains below, sequenced in a study of CD8 T cells in Susac syndrome. An amount of RNA that ranged from about 0.45 to 1 ug was reverse transcribed with random hexamers. TCRdb re-called the immunoSEQ multiplex PCR reads with MiXCR, one entry per CDR3 protein. The table includes approximately 160,000 distinct CDR3 sequences, 80% to 95% detected once. The sequencing input was CD4+ T cells from PBMCs. Receptors were obtained from a human donor with multiple sclerosis.

This chain connects TRBV7-2 to TRBJ1-5; 7 positions match TRBD1. CDR3 length: 14 amino acids. Germline V lookup: CDR1 SGHTA, CDR2 FQGNSA. Trimming took 3 bases from V and 6 from J; bases not matched to a gene: 5. CDR3 region: CASSLGQQGQPQHF. In DNA, the CDR3 is TGTGCCAGCAGCTTGGGACAGCAGGGTCAGCCCCAGCATTTT.

The V and J genes are TRBV28 and TRBJ2-7, with 10 bases lining up with TRBD2. Germline CDR1 is MDHEN and CDR2 is SYDVKM. The V gene end was trimmed by 6 bases and the J gene end by 4 bases; junction bases not matched to a gene: 6. CDR3 length: 14 residues. CDR3 residues: CASSASGGGYEQYF. The CDR3 bases are TGTGCCAGCAGCGCTAGCGGGGGTGGGTACGAGCAGTACTTC.

This chain joins TRBV28 and TRBJ2-5, with 7 nucleotides matching TRBD2. The CDR3 consists of 14 residues. Germline values: CDR1 MDHEN, CDR2 SYDVKM. V shed 1 base and J 5 bases; nucleotides not matched to a gene: 4. As DNA, the CDR3 is TGTGCCAGCAGTTTATTCGGGGGAGGGGAGACCCAGTACTTC. Its protein product is CASSLFGGGETQYF.

This rearrangement joins TRBV20-1 to TRBJ1-1; D is uncertain. The CDR3 has 13 residues. V lost 1 base and J 4 bases, leaving 10 bases between the germline ends. Germline V gene sequence: CDR1 DFQATT, CDR2 SNEGSKA (reference sequence). The CDR3 loop is CSARGGAGTEAFF. The DNA of the CDR3 is TGCAGTGCTAGAGGGGGTGCGGGCACTGAAGCTTTCTTT.

The chain combines TRBV6-1 with TRBJ1-4; 7 bases fit TRBD1. This CDR3 spans 16 amino acids. From germline, CDR1 is MNHNS and CDR2 SASEGT. After removal of 6 bases from V and 3 bases from J, the junction contained 10 bases not matched to a gene. For the CDR3, the DNA is TGTGCCAGCAGCCCAGCCAACAGGGGCCCTAATGAAAAACTGTTTTTT. This gives the protein CASSPANRGPNEKLFF.

The V and J genes are TRBV6-2 or TRBV6-3 and TRBJ2-7, with 7 bases lining up with TRBD1. The J segment lost 6 bases and the V segment lost 6 bases, leaving 8 bases of the junction unmatched. The CDR3 covers 13 residues. In germline, CDR1 is MNHEY, CDR2 SVGEGT. CDR3 in amino acids: CASRPQGPGEQYF. CDR3 sequence (DNA): TGTGCCAGCAGACCACAGGGGCCCGGCGAGCAGTACTTC.

This chain uses TRBV29-1 with TRBJ2-1; 8 positions agree with TRBD1. This CDR3 region has 12 residues. J lost 5 bases, V lost 7 bases, and 4 bases had no gene match. The germline gives CDR1 SQVTM, CDR2 ANQGSEA. For the CDR3, the DNA is TGCAGCGGTCGGACAGGGAACAATGAGCAGTTCTTC. Its translation is CSGRTGNNEQFF.